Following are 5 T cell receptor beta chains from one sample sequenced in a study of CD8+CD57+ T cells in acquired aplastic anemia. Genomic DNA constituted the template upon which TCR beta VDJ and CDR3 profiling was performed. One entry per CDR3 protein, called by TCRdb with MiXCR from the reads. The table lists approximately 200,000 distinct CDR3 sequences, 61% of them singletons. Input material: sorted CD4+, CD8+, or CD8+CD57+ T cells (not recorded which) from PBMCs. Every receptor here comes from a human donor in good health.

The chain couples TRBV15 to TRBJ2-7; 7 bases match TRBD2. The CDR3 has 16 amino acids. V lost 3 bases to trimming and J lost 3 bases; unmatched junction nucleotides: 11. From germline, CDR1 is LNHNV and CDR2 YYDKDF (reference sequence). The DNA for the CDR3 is TGTGCCACCAGCAGTGACGTGCCTAGCGGTCGCTACGAGCAGTACTTC. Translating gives CATSSDVPSGRYEQYF.

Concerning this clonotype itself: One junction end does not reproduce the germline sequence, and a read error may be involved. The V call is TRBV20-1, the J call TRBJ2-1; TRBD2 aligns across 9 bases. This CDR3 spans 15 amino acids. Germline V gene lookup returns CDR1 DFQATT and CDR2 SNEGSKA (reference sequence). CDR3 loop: CSATPLAGRGNEQFF. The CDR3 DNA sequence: TGCAGTGCTACCCCGCTAGCGGGAAGGGGCAATGAGCAGTTCTTT.

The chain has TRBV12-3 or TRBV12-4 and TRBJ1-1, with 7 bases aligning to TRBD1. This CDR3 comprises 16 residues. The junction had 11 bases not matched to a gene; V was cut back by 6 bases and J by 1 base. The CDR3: CASSLEGAGTNTEAFF. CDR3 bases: TGTGCCAGCAGCCTTGAGGGGGCAGGGACGAACACTGAAGCTTTCTTT.

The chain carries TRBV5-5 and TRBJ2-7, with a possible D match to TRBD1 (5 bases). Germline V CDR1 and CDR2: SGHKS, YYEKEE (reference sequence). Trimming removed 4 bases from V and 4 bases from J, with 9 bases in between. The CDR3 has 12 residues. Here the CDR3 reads CASSIRQYEQYF. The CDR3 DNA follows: TGTGCCAGCAGCATTCGACAGTACGAGCAGTACTTC.

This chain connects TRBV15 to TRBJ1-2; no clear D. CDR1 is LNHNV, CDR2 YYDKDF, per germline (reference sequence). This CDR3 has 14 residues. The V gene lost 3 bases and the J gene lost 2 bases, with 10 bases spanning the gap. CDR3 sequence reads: CATSRTGLNYGYTF. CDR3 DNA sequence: TGTGCCACCAGCAGGACCGGATTAAACTATGGCTACACCTTC.